This TCR beta chain was found in a study of cytomegalovirus exposure and HLA in healthy donors. PCR primers comprised 60 Vbeta and 13 Jbeta primers. Using immunoSEQ multiplex PCR, the repertoire was profiled, and TCRdb retains in-frame clones only, with some absent. The repertoire shows 80,000 or so clones; the top ten hold approximately 14%. Comment on this clone: The antigen is undetermined.

The CDR3 is made up of 16 amino acids. CDR1 is MDHEN and CDR2 is SYDVKM in the germline V gene. Trimming stripped 6 bases from V and 0 bases from J, with 15 bases between. Study-level findings and limits: In an earlier analysis, productive rearrangement rates for most beta V segments clustered near 87% or 30%. The authors listed 164 TCR beta chains as cytomegalovirus-associated.

The TCR originated in a man between 50 and 59 years old in good health and CMV-seropositive. Sequencing was performed on PBMCs. The rearrangement uses TRBV28 and TRBJ1-5; the D gene is possibly TRBD1 (6 bases). The CDR3 region is CASSPTGSYSNQPQHF. CDR3 bases: TGTGCCAGCAGCCCTACAGGGTCTTATAGCAATCAGCCCCAGCATTTT.